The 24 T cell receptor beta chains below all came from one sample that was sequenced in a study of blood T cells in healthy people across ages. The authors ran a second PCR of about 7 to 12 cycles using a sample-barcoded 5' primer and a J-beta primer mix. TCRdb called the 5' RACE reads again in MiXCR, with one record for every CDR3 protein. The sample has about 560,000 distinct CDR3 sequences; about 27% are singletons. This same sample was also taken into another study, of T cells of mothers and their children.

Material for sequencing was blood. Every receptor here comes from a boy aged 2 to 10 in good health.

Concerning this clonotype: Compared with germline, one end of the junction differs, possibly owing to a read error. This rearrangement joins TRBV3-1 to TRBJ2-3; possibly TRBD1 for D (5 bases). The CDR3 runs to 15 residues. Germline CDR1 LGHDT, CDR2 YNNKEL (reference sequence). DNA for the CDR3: TGTGCCAGCACCCAAACCAGGATTAGCACAGGTACGCAGTATTTT. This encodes CASTQTRISTGTQYF.

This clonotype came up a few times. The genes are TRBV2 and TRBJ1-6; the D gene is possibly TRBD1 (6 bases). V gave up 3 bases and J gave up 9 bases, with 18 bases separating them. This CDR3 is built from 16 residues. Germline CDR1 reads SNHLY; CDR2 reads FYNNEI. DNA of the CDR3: TGTGCCAGCAGTGACCAATGGGACATTCGGAGTTCACCCCTCCACTTT. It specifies CASSDQWDIRSSPLHF. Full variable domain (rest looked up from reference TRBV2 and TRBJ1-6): EPEVTQTPSHQVTQMGQEVILRCVPISNHLYFYWYRQILGQKVEFLVSFYNNEISEKSEIFDDQFSVERPDGSNFTLKIRSTKLEDSAMYFCASSDQWDIRSSPLHFGNGTRLTVT.

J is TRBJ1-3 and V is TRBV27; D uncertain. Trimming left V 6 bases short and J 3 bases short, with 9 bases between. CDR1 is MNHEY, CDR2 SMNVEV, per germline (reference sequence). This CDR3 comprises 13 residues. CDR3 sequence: CASSPTGGNTIYF. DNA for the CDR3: TGTGCCAGCAGCCCGACCGGTGGAAACACCATATATTTT.

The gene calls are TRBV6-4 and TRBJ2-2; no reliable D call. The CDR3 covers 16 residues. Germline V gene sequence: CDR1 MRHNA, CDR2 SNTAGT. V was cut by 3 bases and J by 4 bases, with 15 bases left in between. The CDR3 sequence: CASSEVSGDGTGELFF. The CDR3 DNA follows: TGTGCCAGCAGTGAAGTTTCAGGCGACGGCACCGGGGAGCTGTTTTTT.

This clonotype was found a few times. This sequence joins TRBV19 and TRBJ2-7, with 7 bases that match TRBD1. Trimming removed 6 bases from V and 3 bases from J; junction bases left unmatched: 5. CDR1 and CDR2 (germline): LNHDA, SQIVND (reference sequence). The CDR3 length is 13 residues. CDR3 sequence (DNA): TGTGCCAGTAGGGGGGACAGCTTCTACGAGCAGTACTTC. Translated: CASRGDSFYEQYF. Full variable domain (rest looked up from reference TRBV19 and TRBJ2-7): DGGITQSPKYLFRKEGQNVTLSCEQNLNHDAMYWYRQDPGQGLRLIYYSQIVNDFQKGDIAEGYSVSREKKESFPLTVTSAQKNPTAFYLCASRGDSFYEQYFGPGTRLTVT.

CDR3 sequence: CASSLQLAGAWETQYF. The DNA for the CDR3 is TGTGCCAGCAGCTTACAGTTAGCGGGAGCTTGGGAGACCCAGTACTTC. The chain links TRBV7-8 to TRBJ2-5, with 9 bases that match TRBD2. Germline CDR1 reads SGHVS; CDR2 reads FQNEAQ. Trimming took 2 bases from V and 5 from J; bases not matched to a gene: 9. This CDR3 comprises 16 residues.

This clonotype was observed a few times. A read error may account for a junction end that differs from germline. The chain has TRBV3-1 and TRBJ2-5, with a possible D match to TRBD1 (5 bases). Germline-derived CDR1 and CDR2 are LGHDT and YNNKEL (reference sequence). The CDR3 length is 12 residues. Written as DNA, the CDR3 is TGTGCCAGCAGCCAAGAGTGGCAGGGCAGGAACTTC. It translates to CASSQEWQGRNF.

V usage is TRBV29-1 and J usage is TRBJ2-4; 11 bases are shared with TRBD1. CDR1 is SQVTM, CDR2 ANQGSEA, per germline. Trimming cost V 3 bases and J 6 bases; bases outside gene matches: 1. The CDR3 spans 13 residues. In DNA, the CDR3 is TGCAGCGTTGAGGACAGGGGGCTAAACATTCAGTACTTC. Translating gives CSVEDRGLNIQYF.

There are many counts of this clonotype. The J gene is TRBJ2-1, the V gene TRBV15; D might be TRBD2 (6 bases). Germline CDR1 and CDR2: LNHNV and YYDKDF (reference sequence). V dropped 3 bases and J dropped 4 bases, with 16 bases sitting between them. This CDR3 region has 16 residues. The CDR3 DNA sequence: TGTGCCACCAGCAGGGGCAGGGAGGCCGGTTACAATGAGCAGTTCTTC. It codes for CATSRGREAGYNEQFF.

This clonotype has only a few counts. In nucleotides, the CDR3 is TGTGCCATCAGTGAGGGCCAGATTGACACTGAAGCTTTCTTT. Translated, it gives CAISEGQIDTEAFF. V is TRBV10-3 and J is TRBJ1-1, with D unclear. CDR1 and CDR2 (germline): ENHRY, SYGVKD. The CDR3 loop spans 14 amino acids. Trimming cost V 2 bases and J 3 bases, with 10 bases left between them.

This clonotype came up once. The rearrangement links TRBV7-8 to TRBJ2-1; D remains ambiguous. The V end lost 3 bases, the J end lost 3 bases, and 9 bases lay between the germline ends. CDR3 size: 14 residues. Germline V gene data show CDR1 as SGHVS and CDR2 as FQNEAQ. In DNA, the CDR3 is TGTGCCAGCAGCTTTTTGGCAATCTACAATGAGCAGTTCTTC. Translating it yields CASSFLAIYNEQFF.

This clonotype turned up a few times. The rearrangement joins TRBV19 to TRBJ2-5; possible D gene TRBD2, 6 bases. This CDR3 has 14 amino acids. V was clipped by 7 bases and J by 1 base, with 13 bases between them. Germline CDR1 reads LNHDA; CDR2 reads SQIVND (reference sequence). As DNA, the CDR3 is TGTGCCAGTAAGAAGGAGGGCGTCCAAGAGACCCAGTACTTC. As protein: CASKKEGVQETQYF.

The CDR3 sequence is CASSLLLLAGGPNTGELFF. In nucleotides, the CDR3 is TGCGCCAGCAGCCTCCTGTTACTAGCGGGAGGGCCCAACACCGGGGAGCTGTTTTTT. The chain is built from TRBV4-3 and TRBJ2-2; 13 nucleotides align to TRBD2. The trim removed 4 bases at V and 2 bases at J, leaving 10 bases unmatched. Germline V CDR1 and CDR2: LGHNA, YSLEER. This CDR3 spans 19 amino acids.

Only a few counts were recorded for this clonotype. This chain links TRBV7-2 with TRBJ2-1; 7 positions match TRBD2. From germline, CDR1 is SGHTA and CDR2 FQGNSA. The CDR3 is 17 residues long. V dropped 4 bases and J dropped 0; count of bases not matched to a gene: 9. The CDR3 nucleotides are TGTGCCAGCAGCTCCGGCCGACGCGGGAGCTCCTACAATGAGCAGTTCTTC. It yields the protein CASSSGRRGSSYNEQFF.

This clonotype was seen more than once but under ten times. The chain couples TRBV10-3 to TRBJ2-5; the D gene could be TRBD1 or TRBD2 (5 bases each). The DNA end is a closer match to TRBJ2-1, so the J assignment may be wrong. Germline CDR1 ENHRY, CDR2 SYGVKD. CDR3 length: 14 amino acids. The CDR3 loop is CAISESEDTNEQFF. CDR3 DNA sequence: TGTGCCATCAGTGAGTCGGAGGACACCAATGAGCAGTTCTTC.

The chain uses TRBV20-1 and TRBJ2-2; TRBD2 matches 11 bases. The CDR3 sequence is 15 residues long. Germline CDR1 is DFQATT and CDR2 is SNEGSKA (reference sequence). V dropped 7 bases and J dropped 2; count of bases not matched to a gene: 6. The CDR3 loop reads CSVYSGRANTGELFF. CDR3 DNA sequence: TGCAGTGTTTATAGCGGGAGGGCCAACACCGGGGAGCTGTTTTTT.

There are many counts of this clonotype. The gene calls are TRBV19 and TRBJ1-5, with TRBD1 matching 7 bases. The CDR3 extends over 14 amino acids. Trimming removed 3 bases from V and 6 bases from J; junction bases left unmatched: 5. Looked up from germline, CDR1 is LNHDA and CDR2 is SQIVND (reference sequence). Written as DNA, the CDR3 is TGTGCCAGTAGTATGGGGCAGGGGGTTCAGCCCCAGCATTTT. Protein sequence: CASSMGQGVQPQHF.

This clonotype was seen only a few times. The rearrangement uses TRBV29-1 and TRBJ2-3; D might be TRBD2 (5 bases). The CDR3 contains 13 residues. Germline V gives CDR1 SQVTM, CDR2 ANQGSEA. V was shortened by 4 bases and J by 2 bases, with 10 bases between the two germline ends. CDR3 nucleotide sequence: TGCAGCGTTGTTCCAGCGGTCACAGATACGCAGTATTTT. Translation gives CSVVPAVTDTQYF.

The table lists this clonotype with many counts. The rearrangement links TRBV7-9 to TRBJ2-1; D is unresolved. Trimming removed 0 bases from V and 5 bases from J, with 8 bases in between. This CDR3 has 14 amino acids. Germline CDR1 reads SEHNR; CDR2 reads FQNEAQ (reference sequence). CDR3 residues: CASSLAGQNNEQFF. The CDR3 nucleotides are TGTGCCAGCAGCTTAGCGGGTCAGAACAATGAGCAGTTCTTC.

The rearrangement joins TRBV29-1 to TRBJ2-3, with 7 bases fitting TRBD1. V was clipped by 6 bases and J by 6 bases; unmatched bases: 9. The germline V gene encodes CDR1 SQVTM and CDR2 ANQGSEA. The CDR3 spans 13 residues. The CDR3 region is CSVAQGIGDTQYF. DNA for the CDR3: TGCAGCGTCGCACAGGGGATTGGGGATACGCAGTATTTT.

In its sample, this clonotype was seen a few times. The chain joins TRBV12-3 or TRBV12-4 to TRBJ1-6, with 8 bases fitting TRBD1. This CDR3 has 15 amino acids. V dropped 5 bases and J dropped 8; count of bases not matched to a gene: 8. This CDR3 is CASSNRGSGDSPLHF. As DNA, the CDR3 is TGTGCCAGCAGTAACAGGGGGAGTGGGGATTCACCCCTCCACTTT.

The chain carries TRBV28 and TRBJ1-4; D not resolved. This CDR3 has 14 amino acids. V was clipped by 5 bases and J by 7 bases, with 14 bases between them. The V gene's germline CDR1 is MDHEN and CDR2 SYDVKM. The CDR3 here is CASSVFDGFEKLFF. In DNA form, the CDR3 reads TGTGCCAGCAGTGTTTTTGATGGGTTTGAAAAACTGTTTTTT.

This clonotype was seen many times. CDR3 bases: TGTGCCAGCAGCTTAGGGGACTCTGGCTACACCTTC. Its protein product is CASSLGDSGYTF. The V gene is TRBV7-8, the J gene TRBJ1-2; TRBD1 is a possible D gene (5 bases). Germline V gene sequence: CDR1 SGHVS, CDR2 FQNEAQ. The CDR3 covers 12 residues. Between the trimmed V and J ends, which lost 1 base and 7 bases, there was a span of 7 bases.

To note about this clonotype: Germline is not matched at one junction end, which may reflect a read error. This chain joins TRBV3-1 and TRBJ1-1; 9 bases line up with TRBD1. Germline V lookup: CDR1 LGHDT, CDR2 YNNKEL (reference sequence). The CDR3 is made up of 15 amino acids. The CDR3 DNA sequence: TGTGCCAGCAGCCAAACAGGGGGCGGAATCCAGTCAGCTTCCTTT. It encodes CASSQTGGGIQSASF.